The source of this T cell receptor beta chain is a study of cytomegalovirus exposure and HLA in healthy donors (dated by TCRdb to 2015 to 2018). With regard to the full study: According to an earlier analysis of several hundred of the donors, some 170 million T cells yielded 117 million unique TCR beta sequences and about 300 Gb of sequence data. In a later analysis, previously published TCR beta repertoires from 550 to 750 donors were re-analyzed and high-resolution HLA genotyping was added so that TCR occurrence patterns could be studied. Across 300 to 400 genotyped donors of the cohort, an average of about 200,000 unique TCR beta nucleotide sequences per donor were sequenced, and around 19% of those sequences were non-productive. Among the approximately 400 genotyped donors, approximately 81% belonged to the genetic ancestry cluster associated with self-reported Caucasian donors. Because of strong linkage in the cohort, roughly five DR-DQ haplotypes were treated as single units for association and clustering. Along with the roughly 670-subject first cohort, a separate validation cohort of approximately 110 different subjects was used. Roughly 310 gigabases of sequencing data and tens of millions of unique TCR sequences were included in an early release covering about 620 HLA-typed donors. Alongside the repertoire data, information on donor age, sex, ethnicity and CMV serostatus was compiled. In the later analysis, no new phenotypic data were used to find candidate immune exposures; instead, reliance was placed on TCR beta sequences and their occurrence across donors. To decide whether each TCR beta V gene segment behaved as functional or pseudogenic, an earlier analysis of some 600 of the donors relied on high-throughput TCR beta sequencing. Both class I and class II loci were covered by HLA typing, at four-digit resolution. High-throughput TCR immunosequencing, statistical association of individual TCRs with disease status, and machine learning were combined to predict cytomegalovirus infection status. The study was designed to test whether signatures of past pathogen exposure could be identified by cataloging public T cell receptors. A later genetic analysis took genome-wide SNP genotypes for 398 of the 666 donors and used that subset as a discovery cohort. The T cell repertoires of several hundred subjects were profiled by immunosequencing and related to cytomegalovirus serostatus. Typing coverage differed by locus: A, B, C, DRB1 and DQB1 were typed in roughly 620-630 donors, DQA1 in about 550, DPA1 in roughly 590, and DPB1 in just under 490. All discovery cohort repertoires had been generated on a single sequencing platform. What the study reported, not specific to this receptor: In this cohort, only TCR beta chains were sequenced, and detectable features were limited by the absence of alpha or paired-chain data. Across donors, most TCR sequences were observed very rarely, whereas some public TCRs were present in many individuals. Because HLA typing was unavailable for some donors at each locus, only the typed subset was used in association tests. A later genetic analysis associated a missense DCLRE1C variant with V-gene and J-gene trimming of TCR beta chains, and an independent cohort replicated the association. Compared with equally common non-associated chains, HLA-associated TCR beta chains in a later analysis were more clonally expanded and had lower generation probabilities. Three of the identified cytomegalovirus-associated TCR beta chains were confirmed in vitro to be specific for cytomegalovirus antigens. According to a later analysis, most CMV-associated TCR beta chains appeared to be HLA-restricted, and the HLA associations seemed to be driven largely by CMV exposure. In both the original and validation cohorts, the classifier was reported to diagnose cytomegalovirus status with high specificity and sensitivity. A later analysis found that TCR association rates varied across HLA loci, with DRB1 alleles showing the most associated TCRs and HLA-C alleles the fewest. Linkage disequilibrium might explain the correlated functional status among segregating V segments, but an unknown experimental factor could not be excluded. A group of highly shared sequence variants was considered likely to be a technical artifact of the sequencing pipeline. Sequencing depth was assumed to be roughly uniform across donors in the presence/absence analyses, though that assumption may not hold. According to a later genetic analysis, donors in an Asian-associated ancestry cluster had fewer N-insertions in productive TCRs than the approximately 610-donor mean. A further reported finding was that TCR beta sequences accurately predicted the HLA-A and HLA-B alleles for most subjects in the first cohort. In an earlier analysis of about 540 of the donors, most TCR beta V segments were observed in productive rearrangements about 87% or about 30% of the time, broadly matching IMGT annotations. The authors suggested that the approach could potentially be generalized to other disease states and immunological phenotypes. Assigning TCR associations to individual alleles was difficult when HLA alleles, especially DR and DQ, strongly co-occurred. A total of some 180 TCR beta chains were listed by the study as associated with cytomegalovirus. A later analysis associated 15,000 to 20,000 TCR beta sequences with specific HLA alleles at a false discovery rate of 0.05. Some IMGT-functional V segments, including TRBV6-2 and TRBV6-3, could not be told apart with the 87-base-pair reads, so those segments were excluded. The earlier analysis of fewer than 750 of the donors excluded around 17 rarely observed V segments, including chromosome 9 orphons, because counts were too low. In a later analysis, several top co-occurrence clusters were reported to appear linked to parvovirus B19, influenza, CMV and Epstein-Barr virus. Immune exposure information for the cohort was limited to CMV serostatus.

Libraries were built with the immunoSEQ multiplex PCR assay. The multiplex PCR relied on a mix of 60 forward primers for TCR Vbeta segments and 13 reverse primers for TCR Jbeta segments. Amplification of the CDR3 region of rearranged TCR beta genes was performed with a multiplex PCR assay on genomic DNA. On the Illumina HiSeq System, the amplified TCR beta libraries were sequenced as 87-base-pair reads. The paper's data handling went like this. Across the 700 or so repertoires, a later analysis counted 78 million or so unique TCR beta chains, around 11 million of which were shared by at least two donors. Raw reads were error-corrected and collapsed into unique sequences with a nearest-neighbor algorithm that merged closely related sequences to remove PCR and sequencing errors. Alignment of CDR3 sequences to IMGT reference sequences was used to assign V, D and J gene segments. For a sequence to be retained, at least a six-nucleotide match to both a V gene segment and a J gene segment was required. A rearrangement was called productive if the CDR3 had no stop codons and remained in frame with V and J, and every other rearrangement was called non-productive. CDR3 was defined by IMGT convention, running from the second conserved V-encoded cysteine to the conserved J-encoded phenylalanine. Sequences without an unambiguous match to a single V gene segment were excluded from the earlier analysis of 450 to 650 of the donors. An earlier analysis of about 600 of the donors called V segments functional above 56.7% productive rearrangements and segregating when the between-donor standard deviation exceeded 5%. A statistical classification framework was built to diagnose cytomegalovirus status from the catalog of TCR beta chain sequences. A later analysis assigned V and J genes by comparing TCR nucleotide sequences with IMGT/GENE-DB human TR gene sequences. A later analysis assigned CDR3 sequences and most-parsimonious VDJ recombination scenarios with the TCRdist pipeline. In a later analysis, every TCR beta chain was defined by the combination of its CDR3 amino acid sequence and its V-gene family, and reads without a unique V-gene family were dropped. In a later analysis, around 600 highly shared, low-generation-probability nucleotide sequences were removed to address suspected cross-contamination and a sequencing artifact. In a later analysis, a clonal expansion index for each public chain was calculated from normalized within-repertoire ranks of inferred template counts. In a later analysis, generation probabilities were computed using a VDJ recombination model fitted to out-of-frame rearrangements, and the results were checked against IGoR. In a later analysis, hypergeometric tests were used to score TCR-TCR, TCR-HLA and TCR-CMV co-occurrence, with a repertoire-size bias correction applied to TCR pairs. In a later analysis, false discovery rates were estimated by permuting HLA or CMV assignments 20 times. In a later analysis, co-occurring TCRs were grouped using DBSCAN, with TCRdist sequence similarity added in when clustering inside HLA-allele-positive subsets. Co-occurrence clustering excluded repertoires with fewer than 30,000 or more than 120,000 public chains, plus five with anomalous nucleotide sharing. Imported from immuneACCESS, the table was reduced by TCRdb to in-frame sequences with V and J called. These copies leave out some clones; in studies compared against another copy, an unresolved V gene accounts for under half, and the cause of the remainder is not known. The V and J calls and the clone size are those of that table, but D and trimming were determined from the DNA. For this sample, the table gives 180,000 or so clones. Around 0.79% of the sample rests with the top ten.

For this clone: What antigen it recognizes has not been identified.

The cohort comprised 670 or so healthy bone marrow donors. At the time of sampling, all cohort members were nominally healthy, though unrecorded immune exposures were likely present. The donor was CMV seropositive and belonged to the group of a few hundred seropositive cohort members. A peripheral blood sample was collected from each donor, and TCR beta sequencing was performed on peripheral blood mononuclear cells. The Qiagen DNeasy Blood Extraction Kit was used to extract genomic DNA from the blood cell samples. Compared with germline, V lacks 2 bases and J lacks 12 bases; bases without a gene match: 3. The CDR3 runs 12 amino acids, cysteine and phenylalanine included. Here the CDR3 DNA is all that survives: 36 bases in frame from base 1. CDR1 SGHNT and CDR2 YENEEA are derived from the germline V gene.

This sequence was found in a woman between 18 and 29 years old in good health and CMV-seropositive. Sequenced sample: PBMCs. The chain joins TRBV11-3 to TRBJ1-4; TRBD1 lines up with 7 middle nucleotides. The DNA reads as follows: TGTGCCAGCAGCTTAACAGGGGACGAACTGTTTTTT. Its protein reads: CASSLTGDELFF.